This T cell receptor (beta chain) derives from a study of shared clonotypes between healthy human individuals (dated by TCRdb to 2019 to 2021). Regarding the complete study: The cohort comprised a couple of women and three men aged 18 to 49 years. For each donor, three plates each were used for CD4 naive and CD4 memory, two plates were used for CD8 naive, and one plate was used for CD8 memory. To estimate repertoire size and how much clonotype sharing occurs between individuals, the study deeply sequenced the blood TCR repertoires of about five healthy adults. To increase sequencing depth and limit assay-specific biases, TCR repertoire library preparation and sequencing were carried out by different laboratories using diverse techniques. Each donor's leukapheresis produced roughly between roughly 0.85 and 9.5 billion PBMCs.

About this clone itself: Its antigen is unknown. Per-nucleotide qualities are absent, and no much larger clonotype sits a single base away.

Using the deep immunoSEQ assay, TCR CDR3 regions were amplified from genomic DNA by multiplex PCR. For each cell subset, the extracted genomic DNA was distributed evenly across all wells of several immunoSEQ 96-well plates, and each plate served as one replicate. Each replicate PCR for sorted subsets received approximately 220 ng genomic DNA, equal to about 30,000 T cell genomes. The purified libraries were quantified using a Qubit 3.0 fluorometer, sized with a Bioanalyzer 2100, and then quantified again using the KAPA Library Quantification kit. A separate single-read 150-cycle Illumina NextSeq 550 flow cell was used to sequence each immunoSEQ 96-well plate. The paper's data handling went like this. Because the immunoSEQ output included only junctional sequences and no quality scores, the filtering could not be the same as the filtering used for full-length reads. To assign V/J genes and CDR3, sequences were annotated against IMGT germline references using PyIR, a Python wrapper for IgBLAST v1.9. Reads were filtered out if the reads had weak V/J assignments (E-value above 1e-6), no CDR3, stop codons, out-of-frame junctions, or ambiguous translated residues. V3J clonotypes were defined by identical inferred V gene, J gene, and CDR3 amino acid sequence. To compute the percentage overlap between repertoires, the number of shared unique clonotypes was divided by the size of the smaller repertoire. Repertoire richness was assessed with RTK rarefaction, the Chao1 estimator, and Recon v2.1 estimates of unobserved clonotypes. Generation probabilities were computed with OLGA for all TCRbeta clonotypes obtained by the gDNA method from several donors. TCRdb's version of the immuneACCESS table is confined to in-frame rearrangements and falls short of the full clone set. An unresolved V gene accounts for under half of the shortfall where checked; the remainder is of unknown origin. V, J and clone size were drawn from that table, and D and trimming were deduced from the DNA. The table for this sample lists roughly 110,000 clones; under 70% of them were counted only once. The ten largest clones add up to 20% to 25% of the sample.

Healthy HIV-negative adults with no recently reported acute infections or vaccinations were included as donors. All donors were Caucasian adults living in Nashville, Tennessee, USA. The CD8 memory samples were a combination of magnetically selected CD45RO+ cells and CCR7-negative CD45RA+ effector memory (TemRA) cells. After blood collection by leukapheresis, PBMCs were isolated using Ficoll-Histopaque density gradient centrifugation and then cryopreserved in the vapor phase of liquid nitrogen. Analytical flow cytometry was used to check the purity and quantity of each magnetically sorted T cell population. Genomic DNA was isolated from each sorted fraction and quantified by UV absorbance on a Nanodrop 2000c. General conclusions and limits of the study: Even with the large sequencing depth, rarefaction of the sorted-subset datasets indicated that sequencing was incomplete. Compared with non-shared clonotypes, clonotypes shared by all four sorted-subset donors had higher generation probabilities. Sharing across a handful of donors was observed for around 5% of naive CD4, over 3% of naive CD8, 2.3% of memory CD4, and roughly 0.43% of memory CD8 clonotypes. Sampling was restricted to blood, and TCR repertoires in tissue are likely to differ from TCR repertoires in blood. Because the study included a small number of donors, the genetic and exposure-history diversity represented was limited. Naive subsets generally had larger estimated clonotype richness than memory subsets did. Based on pairwise subsampling, the degree of clonotype sharing among donors was expected to be affected by sequencing depth.

The CDR3, cysteine through phenylalanine, is 14 amino acids long. Only the CDR3 region is kept as DNA, spanning 42 bases read in frame from base 1. Between the V and J ends, shortened by 5 bases and 6 bases respectively, the junction contains 14 bases. CDR1 and CDR2 are read off the germline V gene as SGHAT and FQNNGV. The chain links TRBV11-2 with TRBJ2-1; TRBD2 could be the D gene, as 7 bases match. The origin of this receptor is a woman in her thirties in good health. The sequencing input was memory CD8+ T cells sorted from blood. The sample's cell subset or site, from its label and the paper: CD45RO+ cells pooled with CCR7-negative TemRA cells. Here is the DNA: TGTGCCAGCAGCCTCTGGGGGGGGCCCAATGAGCAGTTCTTC. This codes for CASSLWGGPNEQFF.